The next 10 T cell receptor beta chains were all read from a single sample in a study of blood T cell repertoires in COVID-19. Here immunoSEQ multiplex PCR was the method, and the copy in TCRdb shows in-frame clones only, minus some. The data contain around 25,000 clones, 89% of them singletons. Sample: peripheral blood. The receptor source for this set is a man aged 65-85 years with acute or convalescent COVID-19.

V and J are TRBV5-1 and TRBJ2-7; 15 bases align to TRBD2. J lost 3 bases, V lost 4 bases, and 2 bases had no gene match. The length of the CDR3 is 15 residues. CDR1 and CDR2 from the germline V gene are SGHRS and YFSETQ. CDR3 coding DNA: TGCGCCAGCAGCGGGACTAGCGGGAGGAACTACGAGCAGTACTTC. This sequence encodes CASSGTSGRNYEQYF.

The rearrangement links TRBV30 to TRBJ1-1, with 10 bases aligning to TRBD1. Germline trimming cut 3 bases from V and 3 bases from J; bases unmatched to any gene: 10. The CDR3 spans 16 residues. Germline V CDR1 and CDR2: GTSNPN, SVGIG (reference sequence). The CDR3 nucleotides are TGTGCCTGGAGCCTAATGGGACAGGGGATTTACACTGAAGCTTTCTTT. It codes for CAWSLMGQGIYTEAFF.

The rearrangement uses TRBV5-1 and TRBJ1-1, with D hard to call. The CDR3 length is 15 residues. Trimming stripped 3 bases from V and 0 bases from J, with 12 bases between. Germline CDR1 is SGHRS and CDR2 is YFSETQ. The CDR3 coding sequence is TGCGCCAGCAGCTCGGAACCAACAGTGAACACTGAAGCTTTCTTT. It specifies CASSSEPTVNTEAFF.

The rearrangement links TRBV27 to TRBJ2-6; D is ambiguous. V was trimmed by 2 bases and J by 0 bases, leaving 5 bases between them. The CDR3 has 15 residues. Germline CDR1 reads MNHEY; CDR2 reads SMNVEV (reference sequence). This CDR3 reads CASSLQDSGANVLTF. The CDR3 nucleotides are TGTGCCAGCAGTTTACAGGACTCTGGGGCCAACGTCCTGACTTTC. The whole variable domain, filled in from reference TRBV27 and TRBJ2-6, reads EAQVTQNPRYLITVTGKKLTVTCSQNMNHEYMSWYRQDPGLGLRQIYYSMNVEVTDKGDVPEGYKVSRKEKRNFPLILESPSPNQTSLYFCASSLQDSGANVLTFGAGSRLTVL.

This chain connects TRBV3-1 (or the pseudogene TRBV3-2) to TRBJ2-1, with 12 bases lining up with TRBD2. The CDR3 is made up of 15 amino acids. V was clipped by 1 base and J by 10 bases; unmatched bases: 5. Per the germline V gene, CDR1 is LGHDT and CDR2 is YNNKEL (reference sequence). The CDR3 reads CASSQGLAGGLEQFF. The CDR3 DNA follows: TGTGCCAGCAGCCAAGGGCTAGCGGGAGGGTTAGAGCAGTTCTTC.

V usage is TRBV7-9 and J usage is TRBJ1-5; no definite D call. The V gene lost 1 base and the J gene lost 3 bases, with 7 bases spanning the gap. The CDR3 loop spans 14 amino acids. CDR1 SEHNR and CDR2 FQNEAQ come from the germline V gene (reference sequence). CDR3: CASSLDGYNQPQHF. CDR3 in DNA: TGTGCCAGCAGCTTAGACGGGTACAATCAGCCCCAGCATTTT.

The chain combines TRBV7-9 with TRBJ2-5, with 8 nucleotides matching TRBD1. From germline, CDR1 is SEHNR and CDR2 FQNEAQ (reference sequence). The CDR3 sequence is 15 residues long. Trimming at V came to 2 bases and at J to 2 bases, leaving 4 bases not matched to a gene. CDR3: CASSLTGGNQETQYF. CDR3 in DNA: TGTGCCAGCAGCTTAACAGGGGGAAATCAAGAGACCCAGTACTTC. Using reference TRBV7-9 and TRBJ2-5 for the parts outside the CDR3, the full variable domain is DTGVSQNPRHKITKRGQNVTFRCDPISEHNRLYWYRQTLGQGPEFLTYFQNEAQLEKSRLLSDRFSAERPKGSFSTLEIQRTEQGDSAMYLCASSLTGGNQETQYFGPGTRLLVL.

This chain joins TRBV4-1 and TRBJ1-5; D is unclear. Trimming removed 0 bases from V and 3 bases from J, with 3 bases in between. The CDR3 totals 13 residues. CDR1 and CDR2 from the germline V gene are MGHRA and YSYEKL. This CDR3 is CASSQDYNQPQHF. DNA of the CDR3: TGCGCCAGCAGCCAAGACTACAATCAGCCCCAGCATTTT.

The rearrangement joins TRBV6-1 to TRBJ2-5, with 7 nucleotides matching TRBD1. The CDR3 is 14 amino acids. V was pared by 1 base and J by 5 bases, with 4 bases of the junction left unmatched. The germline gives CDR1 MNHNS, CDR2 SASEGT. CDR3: CASSEDRGFETQYF. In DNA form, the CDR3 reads TGTGCCAGCAGTGAAGACAGGGGTTTCGAGACCCAGTACTTC.

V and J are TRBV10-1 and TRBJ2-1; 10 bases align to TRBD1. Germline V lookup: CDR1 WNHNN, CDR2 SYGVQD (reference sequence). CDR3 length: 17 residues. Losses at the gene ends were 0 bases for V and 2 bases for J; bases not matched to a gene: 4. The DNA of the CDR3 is TGCGCCAGCAGTGAGTCTTCAGGACAGGGGGCCTACAATGAGCAGTTCTTC. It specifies CASSESSGQGAYNEQFF.